The next 32 T cell receptor beta chains were all read from a single sample in a study of Ad26.COV2.S vaccination and SARS-CoV-2 variants. Treatment denoted: approximately 18 received Ad26.COV2.S at low or high dose, single or two shots; roughly 5 received placebo; per-sample allocation not given. All samples were drawn on day 63, counting from the first vaccine or placebo injection. Repertoires were generated with immunoSEQ multiplex PCR, while TCRdb's copy carries only in-frame clones and drops some. The data hold about 440,000 clones, with around 88% observed a single time. Source: peripheral blood, taken in a trial of Ad26.COV2.S vaccine versus placebo. All receptors come from a person aged 18-65 years who received the Ad26.COV2.S COVID-19 vaccine or a placebo.

The chain joins TRBV11-2 to TRBJ2-7; the D gene is possibly TRBD1 (6 bases). Germline V CDR1 and CDR2: SGHAT, FQNNGV. The CDR3 has 15 residues. V was trimmed by 3 bases and J by 0 bases, leaving 12 bases between them. The CDR3 loop reads CASSLGDIRSYEQYF. In nucleotides, the CDR3 is TGTGCCAGCAGCTTGGGGGACATCCGCTCCTACGAGCAGTACTTC. Combining the CDR3 with reference TRBV11-2 and TRBJ2-7 gives the whole variable domain EAGVAQSPRYKIIEKRQSVAFWCNPISGHATLYWYQQILGQGPKLLIQFQNNGVVDDSQLPKDRFSAERLKGVDSTLKIQPAKLEDSAVYLCASSLGDIRSYEQYFGPGTRLTVT.

This clone has a single count. V and J are TRBV7-8 and TRBJ2-2; TRBD1 matches 9 bases. CDR3 size: 15 residues. Trimming removed 5 bases from V and 6 bases from J; junction bases left unmatched: 7. Germline V gives CDR1 SGHVS, CDR2 FQNEAQ. This chain's CDR3 is CASSPGTGPPGELFF. CDR3 DNA sequence: TGTGCCAGCAGCCCCGGGACAGGGCCCCCCGGGGAGCTGTTTTTT.

This chain uses TRBV7-2 with TRBJ1-5; D is undetermined. Per germline, CDR1 SGHTA and CDR2 FQGNSA. Trimming left V 6 bases short and J 2 bases short, with 8 bases between. The CDR3 extends over 13 amino acids. As DNA, the CDR3 is TGTGCCAGCAGTCTTCTTCGCAATCAGCCCCAGCATTTT. Its protein is CASSLLRNQPQHF.

The chain links TRBV28 to TRBJ1-3; D may be TRBD1 (5 bases). Germline loops: CDR1 MDHEN, CDR2 SYDVKM. Trimming shortened V by 10 bases and J by 6 bases, and 16 bases separated the two germline ends. This CDR3 is 13 amino acids long. CDR3: CATRESGENTIYF. CDR3 DNA sequence: TGTGCCACCAGGGAGTCGGGTGAAAACACCATATATTTT.

The rearrangement uses TRBV14 and TRBJ1-4; 8 bases align to TRBD1. V was clipped by 3 bases and J by 1 base; unmatched bases: 4. CDR3 length: 16 residues. Germline V gene sequence: CDR1 SGHDN, CDR2 FVKESK. The CDR3 spells CASSHLDRGTNEKLFF. The CDR3 bases are TGTGCCAGCAGCCACCTTGACAGGGGAACTAATGAAAAACTGTTTTTT.

This clone was detected only once. The rearrangement links TRBV4-2 to TRBJ2-1; 12 bases are a match to TRBD2. V shed 0 bases, J shed 7 bases, and the junction held 10 bases outside the gene matches. The CDR3 has 18 amino acids. The germline V gene has CDR1 LGHNA and CDR2 YNFKEQ. CDR3 bases: TGTGCCAGCAGCCAAGATCGGCTAGCGGGAGGGTTTAGGAATGAGCAGTTCTTC. Its protein is CASSQDRLAGGFRNEQFF.

The rearrangement joins TRBV7-6 to TRBJ2-1, with 10 nucleotides matching TRBD2. Germline CDR1 reads SGHVS; CDR2 reads FNYEAQ. The CDR3 loop spans 16 amino acids. V was pared by 5 bases and J by 7 bases, with 11 bases of the junction left unmatched. CDR3 coding DNA: TGTGCCAGCAGCCAACACTTAGCGGGAGGAGGAAATGAGCAGTTCTTC. Amino acid sequence: CASSQHLAGGGNEQFF.

This chain joins TRBV6-1 and TRBJ2-4; the D call may be TRBD1 or TRBD2 (5 bases each). V lost 3 bases to trimming and J lost 0 bases, with 15 bases between them. The CDR3 sequence is 17 residues long. In germline, CDR1 is MNHNS, CDR2 SASEGT. CDR3 sequence (DNA): TGTGCCAGCAGTGACGGGACGCTCACCTTAGCCAAAAACATTCAGTACTTC. Translation: CASSDGTLTLAKNIQYF.

This CDR3 is CSAGTAEKTQYF. The CDR3 DNA follows: TGCAGCGCCGGGACAGCTGAGAAGACCCAGTACTTC. This rearrangement joins TRBV29-1 to TRBJ2-5; TRBD1 aligns across 7 bases. The V segment lost 7 bases and the J segment 6 bases; nucleotides outside the gene matches: 8. The CDR3 is made up of 12 amino acids. Germline values: CDR1 SQVTM, CDR2 ANQGSEA.

The chain couples TRBV4-2 to TRBJ1-6; D is uncertain. Germline values: CDR1 LGHNA, CDR2 YNFKEQ. The length of the CDR3 is 16 residues. Trimming took off 0 bases at V and 4 bases at J, with 10 bases between the two ends. The CDR3 DNA follows: TGTGCCAGCAGCCAAGATGTGCAGTCTTATAATTCACCCCTCCACTTT. Its translation is CASSQDVQSYNSPLHF.

The chain recombines TRBV7-9 with TRBJ2-3; 7 bases align to TRBD1. Germline V gene lookup returns CDR1 SEHNR and CDR2 FQNEAQ (reference sequence). With V trimmed by 4 bases and J by 4 bases, 2 bases remained unmatched. The CDR3 is 13 amino acids. CDR3 bases: TGTGCCAGCAGCTCCACAGGGGCAGATACGCAGTATTTT. Translating gives CASSSTGADTQYF.

V usage is TRBV28 and J usage is TRBJ1-1; unclear D gene. Germline-derived CDR1 and CDR2 are MDHEN and SYDVKM. Trimming took 7 bases from V and 1 from J, leaving 13 bases between them. The CDR3 runs to 14 residues. In nucleotides, the CDR3 is TGTGCCAGCAACTTAGGACTCCGGAACACTGAAGCTTTCTTT. Protein: CASNLGLRNTEAFF.

This clone was detected only once. This sequence joins TRBV5-6 and TRBJ1-1; no definite D call. Deletions cut 4 bases from V and 3 bases from J, with 22 bases between. The CDR3 runs 17 residues. From germline, CDR1 is SGHDT and CDR2 YYEEEE. The CDR3 loop is CASSPIVGPVHDTEAFF. The CDR3 bases are TGTGCCAGCAGCCCAATAGTCGGGCCCGTCCATGACACTGAAGCTTTCTTT.

The chain joins TRBV19 to TRBJ2-2; weak D call: TRBD2 (6 bases). This CDR3 region has 14 residues. CDR1 and CDR2 from the germline V gene are LNHDA and SQIVND (reference sequence). The V end was cut by 5 bases, the J end by 7 bases, with 14 bases between. The DNA of the CDR3 is TGTGCCAGTAGTCTGGGGGGAGTACACGGGGAGCTGTTTTTT. It codes for CASSLGGVHGELFF.

V and J are TRBV5-4 and TRBJ2-7; TRBD2 matches 11 bases. CDR3 length: 15 amino acids. Looked up from germline, CDR1 is SGHNT and CDR2 is YYREEE (reference sequence). V lost 0 bases and J lost 2; bases outside the gene matches: 1. CDR3 residues: CASSLGLAGTYEQYF. For the CDR3, the DNA is TGTGCCAGCAGCTTGGGACTAGCGGGAACCTACGAGCAGTACTTC.

The chain links TRBV6-6 to TRBJ1-2; maybe TRBD1 (5 bases). The germline V gene has CDR1 MNHNY and CDR2 SVGAGI (reference sequence). CDR3 length: 13 amino acids. The V end lost 4 bases, the J end lost 7 bases, and 13 bases lay between the germline ends. CDR3 sequence (DNA): TGTGCCAGCAGTTGGGAGGGGCCTCGTGGCTACACCTTC. Translation: CASSWEGPRGYTF.

The chain has TRBV9 and TRBJ1-2; 9 bases are a match to TRBD1. The V segment lost 0 bases and the J segment 6 bases; nucleotides outside the gene matches: 6. Looked up from germline, CDR1 is SGDLS and CDR2 is YYNGEE. The CDR3 is 15 amino acids. The CDR3 DNA reads TGTGCCAGCAGCGTAGACAGGGGGCCAATGGATGGCTACACCTTC. Encoded protein: CASSVDRGPMDGYTF.

V is TRBV5-1 and J is TRBJ1-1; the D gene is possibly TRBD1 (5 bases). The CDR3 covers 15 residues. The germline CDR1 and CDR2 sequences are SGHRS and YFSETQ. V lost 2 bases, J lost 2 bases, and 13 bases lay in between. The DNA for the CDR3 is TGCGCCAGCAGCTTACGGGGGGAGGGAAACACTGAAGCTTTCTTT. It encodes CASSLRGEGNTEAFF.

This clone was recorded only once. The V call is TRBV20-1, the J call TRBJ2-7; TRBD2 matches 14 bases. This CDR3 spans 15 amino acids. The V and J ends lost 3 bases and 3 bases, in that order; junction bases with no gene match: 4. Looked up from germline, CDR1 is DFQATT and CDR2 is SNEGSKA (reference sequence). The CDR3 protein is CSASPTSGRVYEQYF. CDR3 DNA sequence: TGCAGTGCTAGTCCGACTAGCGGGAGGGTCTACGAGCAGTACTTC.

J is TRBJ2-7 and V is TRBV20-1; 8 bases are shared with TRBD2. V lost 3 bases to trimming and J lost 5 bases; unmatched junction nucleotides: 12. The CDR3 covers 15 residues. CDR1 is DFQATT, CDR2 SNEGSKA, per germline (reference sequence). The CDR3 loop reads CSASMLAGVPHEQYF. The DNA of the CDR3 is TGCAGTGCTAGTATGCTAGCGGGTGTCCCACACGAGCAGTACTTC.

This clone was observed a single time. The chain employs TRBV7-2 and TRBJ1-1; TRBD1 matches at 8 bases. J gave up 6 bases and V 4 bases, and 10 bases lay outside the gene matches. The CDR3 is 15 residues long. Germline CDR1 is SGHTA and CDR2 is FQGNSA. CDR3 loop: CASSSPGGGWSEAFF. The CDR3 DNA is TGTGCCAGCAGCTCCCCAGGGGGCGGTTGGTCTGAAGCTTTCTTT.

V usage is TRBV28 and J usage is TRBJ2-2; TRBD2 might be the D (7 bases). V was trimmed by 6 bases and J by 4 bases, leaving 15 bases between them. The germline CDR1 and CDR2 sequences are MDHEN and SYDVKM. The CDR3 extends over 15 amino acids. The CDR3 sequence is CASSPQGGGTGELFF. DNA for the CDR3: TGTGCCAGCAGCCCACAGGGCGGGGGCACCGGGGAGCTGTTTTTT.

Notes on this clone: In the same sample, other DNA sequences code for this CDR3. V and J are TRBV19 and TRBJ2-7; 8 bases align to TRBD2. The CDR3 loop spans 13 amino acids. V trimming: 6 bases; J trimming: 4 bases; junction bases outside the gene matches: 5. Germline V CDR1 and CDR2: LNHDA, SQIVND (reference sequence). The CDR3 nucleotides are TGTGCCAGTAGCGGACTAGCAGGTTACGAGCAGTACTTC. This sequence encodes CASSGLAGYEQYF.

The chain has TRBV4-2 and TRBJ2-1; D is unclear. V was cut by 1 base and J by 5 bases, with 12 bases left in between. Germline-derived CDR1 and CDR2 are LGHNA and YNFKEQ. The CDR3 sequence is 15 residues long. The CDR3 DNA sequence: TGTGCCAGCAGCCAAGGTGTGGGTTTCGACAATGAGCAGTTCTTC. Its protein is CASSQGVGFDNEQFF.

This clone has only one observation. V usage is TRBV12-3 or TRBV12-4 and J usage is TRBJ1-2; TRBD1 aligns across 7 bases. Trimming cost V 6 bases and J 6 bases; bases outside gene matches: 4. The CDR3 is 12 amino acids. This CDR3 reads CASSWDRDGYTF. The CDR3 nucleotides are TGTGCCAGCAGCTGGGACAGAGATGGCTACACCTTC.

The chain carries TRBV7-2 and TRBJ1-1; 7 bases match TRBD1. The CDR3 has 16 residues. Per the germline V gene, CDR1 is SGHTA and CDR2 is FQGNSA. The ends lost 5 bases at V and 5 bases at J; junction bases unmatched: 14. In DNA, the CDR3 is TGTGCCAGCAGCCCCTGGACAGGCGCGTTAGGGACTGAAGCTTTCTTT. Residues: CASSPWTGALGTEAFF.

The chain joins TRBV28 to TRBJ1-6; 7 bases are shared with TRBD1. J gave up 14 bases and V 7 bases, and 17 bases lay outside the gene matches. The CDR3 covers 15 residues. Germline V gives CDR1 MDHEN, CDR2 SYDVKM. The CDR3 loop is CASIRDRAQVHTLHF. The CDR3 DNA reads as TGTGCCAGCATTCGAGACAGGGCCCAAGTTCATACCCTCCACTTT. Combining the CDR3 with reference TRBV28 and TRBJ1-6 gives the whole variable domain DVKVTQSSRYLVKRTGEKVFLECVQDMDHENMFWYRQDPGLGLRLIYFSYDVKMKEKGDIPEGYSVSREKKERFSLILESASTNQTSMYLCASIRDRAQVHTLHFGNGTRLTVT.

The V and J genes are TRBV7-2 and TRBJ1-3; no reliable D call. Germline V lookup: CDR1 SGHTA, CDR2 FQGNSA. Trimming took off 5 bases at V and 3 bases at J, with 14 bases between the two ends. The CDR3 has 15 amino acids. CDR3 in DNA: TGTGCCAGCAGCCCCGGAGCGAATTTTGGAAACACCATATATTTT. It translates to CASSPGANFGNTIYF.

The chain's CDR3 is CASSHLGGSTDTQYF. CDR3 in DNA: TGTGCCAGCAGCCACCTGGGAGGGAGCACAGATACGCAGTATTTT. The V call is TRBV9, the J call TRBJ2-3; TRBD2 aligns across 7 bases. The CDR3 is 15 amino acids. The V segment lost 4 bases and the J segment 0 bases; nucleotides outside the gene matches: 5. Germline V gives CDR1 SGDLS, CDR2 YYNGEE.

This clone came up once. This rearrangement joins TRBV3-1 (or the pseudogene TRBV3-2) to TRBJ2-3; D might be TRBD2 (6 bases). Germline values: CDR1 LGHDT, CDR2 YNNKEL (reference sequence). CDR3 length equals 16 residues. Between the trimmed V and J ends, which lost 0 bases and 2 bases, there was a span of 12 bases. The CDR3 bases are TGTGCCAGCAGCCAAGATCGTGGACTATCCACAGATACGCAGTATTTT. Translated: CASSQDRGLSTDTQYF.

The CDR3 here is CASSPPTGRSTTTDTQYF. The CDR3 DNA is TGTGCCAGCAGCCCCCCAACGGGCCGATCGACCACAACAGATACGCAGTATTTT. V is TRBV9 and J is TRBJ2-3; D unclear. V lost 4 bases and J lost 3, with 24 bases in between. The germline V gene has CDR1 SGDLS and CDR2 YYNGEE. The CDR3 runs 18 residues.

The chain employs TRBV28 and TRBJ2-7; 7 positions match TRBD2. The CDR3 has 14 amino acids. The V gene end was trimmed by 2 bases and the J gene end by 4 bases; junction bases not matched to a gene: 5. The germline V gene has CDR1 MDHEN and CDR2 SYDVKM. CDR3 coding DNA: TGTGCCAGCAGTTTAGTCCTAGCGGCTTACGAGCAGTACTTC. Amino acid sequence: CASSLVLAAYEQYF.